The 2 T cell receptor beta chains below come from one sample, sequenced in a study of blood T cell repertoires in COVID-19. Method: immunoSEQ multiplex PCR; TCRdb's copy keeps in-frame clones and lacks some. The repertoire has approximately 200,000 clones, about nine tenths of them found once; the top ten carry about 2.2%. The sequenced sample was peripheral blood. These receptors came from a woman aged 45 to 65 with acute or convalescent COVID-19.

The chain couples TRBV19 to TRBJ2-7; 9 bases fit TRBD1. This CDR3 region has 15 residues. Germline CDR1 is LNHDA and CDR2 is SQIVND (reference sequence). Trimming at V came to 5 bases and at J to 3 bases, leaving 8 bases not matched to a gene. The CDR3 sequence is CASSPRRDRVYEQYF. DNA for the CDR3: TGTGCCAGTAGTCCTCGCCGGGACAGGGTCTACGAGCAGTACTTC.

The chain joins TRBV4-3 to TRBJ2-1, with TRBD2 matching over 11 bases. Germline lookup yields CDR1 LGHNA and CDR2 YSLEER. The V gene end was trimmed by 0 bases and the J gene end by 3 bases; junction bases not matched to a gene: 4. This CDR3 is 17 amino acids long. The CDR3 region is CASSQDRTSGYYNEQFF. CDR3 nucleotide sequence: TGCGCCAGCAGCCAAGATAGGACTAGCGGGTACTACAATGAGCAGTTCTTC.